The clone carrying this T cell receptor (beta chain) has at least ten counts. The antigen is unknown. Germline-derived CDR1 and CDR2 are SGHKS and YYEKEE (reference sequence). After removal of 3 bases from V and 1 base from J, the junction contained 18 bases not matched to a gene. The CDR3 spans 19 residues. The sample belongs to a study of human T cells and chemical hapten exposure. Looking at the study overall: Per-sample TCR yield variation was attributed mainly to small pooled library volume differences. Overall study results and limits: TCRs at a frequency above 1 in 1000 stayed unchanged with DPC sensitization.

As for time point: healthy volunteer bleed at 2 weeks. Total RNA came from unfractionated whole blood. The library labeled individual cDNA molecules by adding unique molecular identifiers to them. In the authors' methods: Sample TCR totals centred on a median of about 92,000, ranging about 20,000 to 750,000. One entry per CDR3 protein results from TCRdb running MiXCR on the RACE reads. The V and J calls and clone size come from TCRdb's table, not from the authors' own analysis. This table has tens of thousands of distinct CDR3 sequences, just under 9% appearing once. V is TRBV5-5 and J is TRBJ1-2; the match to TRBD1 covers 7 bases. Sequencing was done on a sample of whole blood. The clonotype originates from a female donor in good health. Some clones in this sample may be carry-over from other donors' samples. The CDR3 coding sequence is TGTGCCAGCAGCTCCTATGTGGCGTCCGGGACAGCCGGTAACTATGGCTACACCTTC. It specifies CASSSYVASGTAGNYGYTF. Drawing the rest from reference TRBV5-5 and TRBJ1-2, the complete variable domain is DAGVTQSPTHLIKTRGQQVTLRCSPISGHKSVSWYQQVLGQGPQFIFQYYEKEERGRGNFPDRFSARQFPNYSSELNVNALLLGDSALYLCASSSYVASGTAGNYGYTFGSGTRLTVV.